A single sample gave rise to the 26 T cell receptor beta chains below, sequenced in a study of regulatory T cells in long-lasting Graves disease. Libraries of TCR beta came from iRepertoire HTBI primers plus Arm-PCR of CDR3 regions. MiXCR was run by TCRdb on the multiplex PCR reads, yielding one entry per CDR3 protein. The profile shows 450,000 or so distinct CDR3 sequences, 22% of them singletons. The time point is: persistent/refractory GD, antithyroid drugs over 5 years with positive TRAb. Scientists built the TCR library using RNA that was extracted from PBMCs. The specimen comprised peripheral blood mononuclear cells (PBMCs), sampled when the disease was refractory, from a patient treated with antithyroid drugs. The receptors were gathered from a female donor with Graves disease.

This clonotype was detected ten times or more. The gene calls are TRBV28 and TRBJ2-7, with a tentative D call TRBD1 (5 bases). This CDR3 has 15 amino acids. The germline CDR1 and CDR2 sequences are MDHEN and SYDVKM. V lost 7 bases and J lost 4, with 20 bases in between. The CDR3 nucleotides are TGTGCCAGCACCGTCAGTGAGGCTTCAGGGTACGAGCAGTACTTC. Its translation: CASTVSEASGYEQYF.

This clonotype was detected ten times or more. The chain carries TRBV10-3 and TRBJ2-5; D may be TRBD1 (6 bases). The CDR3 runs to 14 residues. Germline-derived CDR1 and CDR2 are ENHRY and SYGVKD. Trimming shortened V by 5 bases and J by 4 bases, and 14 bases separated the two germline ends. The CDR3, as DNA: TGTGCCATCAGTCCCCCAGGGGATGGAGAGACCCAGTACTTC. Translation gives CAISPPGDGETQYF.

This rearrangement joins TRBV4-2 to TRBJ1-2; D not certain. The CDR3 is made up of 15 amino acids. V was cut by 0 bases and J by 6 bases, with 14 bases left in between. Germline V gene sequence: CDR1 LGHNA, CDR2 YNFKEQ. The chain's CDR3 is CASSQDPGVADGYTF. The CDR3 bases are TGTGCCAGCAGCCAAGATCCCGGGGTAGCGGATGGCTACACCTTC.

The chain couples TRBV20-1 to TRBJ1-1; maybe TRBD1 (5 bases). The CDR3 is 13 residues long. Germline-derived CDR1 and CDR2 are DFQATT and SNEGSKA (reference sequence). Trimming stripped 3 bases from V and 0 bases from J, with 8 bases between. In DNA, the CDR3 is TGCAGTGCTAGCCACAGGCTGAACACTGAAGCTTTCTTT. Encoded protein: CSASHRLNTEAFF.

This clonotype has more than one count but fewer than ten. In nucleotides, the CDR3 is TGTGCCAGCGACAGGGGGCGGTACGAGCAGTACTTC. This encodes CASDRGRYEQYF. This rearrangement joins TRBV28 to TRBJ2-7; 10 nucleotides match TRBD1. With 8 bases clipped from V and 4 bases from J, the junction kept 2 bases outside the gene matches. Germline V CDR1 and CDR2: MDHEN, SYDVKM. This CDR3 is built from 12 residues.

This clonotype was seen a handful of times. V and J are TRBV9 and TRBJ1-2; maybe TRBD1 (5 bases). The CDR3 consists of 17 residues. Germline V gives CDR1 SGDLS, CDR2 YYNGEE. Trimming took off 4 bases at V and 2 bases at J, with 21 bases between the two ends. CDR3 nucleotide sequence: TGTGCCAGCAGCCAAGCCCCCAACAGGAGCCCAAACTATGGCTACACCTTC. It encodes CASSQAPNRSPNYGYTF.

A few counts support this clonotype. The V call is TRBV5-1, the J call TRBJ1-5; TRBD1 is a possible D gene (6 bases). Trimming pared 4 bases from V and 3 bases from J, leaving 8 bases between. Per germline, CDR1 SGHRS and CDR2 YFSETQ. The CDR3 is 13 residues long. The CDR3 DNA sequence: TGCGCCAGCAGCGGGACACCCAATCAGCCCCAGCATTTT. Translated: CASSGTPNQPQHF.

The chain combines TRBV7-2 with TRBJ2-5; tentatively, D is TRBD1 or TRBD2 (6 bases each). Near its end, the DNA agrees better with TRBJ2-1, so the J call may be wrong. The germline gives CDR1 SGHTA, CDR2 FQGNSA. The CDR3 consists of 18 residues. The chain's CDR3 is CASSLARGGGSSYNEQFF. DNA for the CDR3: TGTGCCAGCAGCTTAGCTCGTGGAGGGGGAAGCTCCTACAATGAGCAGTTCTTC.

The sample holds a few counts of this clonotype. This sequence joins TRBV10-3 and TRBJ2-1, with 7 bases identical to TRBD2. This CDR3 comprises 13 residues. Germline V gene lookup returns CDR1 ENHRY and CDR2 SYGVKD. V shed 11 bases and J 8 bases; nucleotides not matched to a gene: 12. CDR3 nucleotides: TGTGCCTCCACGCCGCGGACTAGTGATGAGCAGTTCTTC. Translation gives CASTPRTSDEQFF.

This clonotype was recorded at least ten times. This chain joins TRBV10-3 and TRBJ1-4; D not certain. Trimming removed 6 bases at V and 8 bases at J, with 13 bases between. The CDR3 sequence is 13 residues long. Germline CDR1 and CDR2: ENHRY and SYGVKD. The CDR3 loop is CAIRADPTEKLFF. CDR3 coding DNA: TGTGCCATCAGAGCGGACCCGACAGAAAAACTGTTTTTT.

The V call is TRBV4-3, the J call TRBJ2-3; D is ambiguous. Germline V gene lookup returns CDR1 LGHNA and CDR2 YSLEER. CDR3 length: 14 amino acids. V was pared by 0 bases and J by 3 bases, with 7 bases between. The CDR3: CASSQDRRTDTQYF. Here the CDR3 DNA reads TGCGCCAGCAGCCAAGATCGGCGGACAGATACGCAGTATTTT.

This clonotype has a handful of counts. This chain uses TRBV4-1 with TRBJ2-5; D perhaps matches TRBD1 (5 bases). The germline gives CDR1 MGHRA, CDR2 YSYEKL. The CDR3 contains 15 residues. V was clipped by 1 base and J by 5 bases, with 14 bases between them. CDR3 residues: CASSQAFWGRETQYF. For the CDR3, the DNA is TGCGCCAGCAGCCAAGCTTTCTGGGGCCGGGAGACCCAGTACTTC.

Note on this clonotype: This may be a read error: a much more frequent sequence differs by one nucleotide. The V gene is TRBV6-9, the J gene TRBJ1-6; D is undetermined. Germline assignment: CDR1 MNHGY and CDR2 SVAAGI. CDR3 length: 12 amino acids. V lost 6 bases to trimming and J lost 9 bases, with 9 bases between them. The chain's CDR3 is CASSRGTSPLHF. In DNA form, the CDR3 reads TGTGCCAGCAGCCGGGGAACTTCACCCCTCCACTTT.

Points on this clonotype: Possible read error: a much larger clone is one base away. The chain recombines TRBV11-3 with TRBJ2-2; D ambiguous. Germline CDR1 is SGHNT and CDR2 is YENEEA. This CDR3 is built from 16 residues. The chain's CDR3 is CSSSLFSGPSTGELFF. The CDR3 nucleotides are TGTTCCAGCAGCTTATTCTCCGGCCCTTCTACCGGGGAGCTGTTTTTT. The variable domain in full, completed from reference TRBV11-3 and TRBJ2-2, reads EAGVVQSPRYKIIEKKQPVAFWCNPISGHNTLYWYLQNLGQGPELLIRYENEEAVDDSQLPKDRFSAERLKGVDSTLKIQPAELGDSAVYLCSSSLFSGPSTGELFFGEGSRLTVL.

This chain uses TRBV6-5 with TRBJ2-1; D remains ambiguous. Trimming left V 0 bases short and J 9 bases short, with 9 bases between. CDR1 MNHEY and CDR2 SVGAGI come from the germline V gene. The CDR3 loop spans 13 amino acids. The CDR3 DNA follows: TGTGCCAGCAGTTACTCACGCGCCGTTGAGCAGTTCTTC. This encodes CASSYSRAVEQFF.

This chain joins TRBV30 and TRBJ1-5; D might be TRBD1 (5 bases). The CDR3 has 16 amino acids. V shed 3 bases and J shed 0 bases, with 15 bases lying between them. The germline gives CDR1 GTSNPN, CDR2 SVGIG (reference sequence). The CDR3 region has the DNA TGTGCCTGGAGCCACTGGACACCCCTTAGCAATCAGCCCCAGCATTTT. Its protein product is CAWSHWTPLSNQPQHF.

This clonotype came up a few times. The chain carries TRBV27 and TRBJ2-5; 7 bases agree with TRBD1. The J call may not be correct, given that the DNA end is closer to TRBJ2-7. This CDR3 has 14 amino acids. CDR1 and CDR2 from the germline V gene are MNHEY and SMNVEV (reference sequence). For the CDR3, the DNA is TGTGCCAGCAGTTTACAGACAGGGAAGTACGAGCAGTACTTC. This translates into CASSLQTGKYEQYF.

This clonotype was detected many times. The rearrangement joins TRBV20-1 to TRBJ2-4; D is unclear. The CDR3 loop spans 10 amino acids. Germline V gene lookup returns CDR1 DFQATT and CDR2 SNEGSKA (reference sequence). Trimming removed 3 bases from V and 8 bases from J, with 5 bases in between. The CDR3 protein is CSASQDIQYF. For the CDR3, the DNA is TGCAGTGCTAGTCAGGACATTCAGTACTTC.

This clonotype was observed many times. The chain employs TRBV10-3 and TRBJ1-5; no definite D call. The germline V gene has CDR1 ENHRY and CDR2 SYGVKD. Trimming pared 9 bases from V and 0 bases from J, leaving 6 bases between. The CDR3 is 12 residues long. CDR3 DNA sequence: TGTGCCATTTGGGATAGCAATCAGCCCCAGCATTTT. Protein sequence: CAIWDSNQPQHF.

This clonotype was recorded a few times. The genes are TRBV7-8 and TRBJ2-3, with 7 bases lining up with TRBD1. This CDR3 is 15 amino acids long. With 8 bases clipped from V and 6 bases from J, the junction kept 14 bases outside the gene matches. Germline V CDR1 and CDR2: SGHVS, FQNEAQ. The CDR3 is CASDDGQGVRDTQYF. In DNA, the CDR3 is TGTGCCAGCGATGACGGGCAGGGGGTTAGGGATACGCAGTATTTT.

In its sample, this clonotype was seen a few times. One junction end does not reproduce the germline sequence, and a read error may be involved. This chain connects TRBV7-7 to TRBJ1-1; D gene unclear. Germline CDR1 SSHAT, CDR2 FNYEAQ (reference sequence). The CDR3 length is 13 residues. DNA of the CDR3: TGTGCTAGCAGCTCCACAACTTACACTGAAGCTTTCTTT. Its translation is CASSSTTYTEAFF.

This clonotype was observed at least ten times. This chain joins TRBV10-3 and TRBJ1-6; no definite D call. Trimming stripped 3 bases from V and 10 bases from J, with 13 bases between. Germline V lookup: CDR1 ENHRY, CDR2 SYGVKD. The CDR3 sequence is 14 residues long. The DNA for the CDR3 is TGTGCCATCAGTGAATCGGGGATTGGGTCACCCCTCCACTTT. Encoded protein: CAISESGIGSPLHF.

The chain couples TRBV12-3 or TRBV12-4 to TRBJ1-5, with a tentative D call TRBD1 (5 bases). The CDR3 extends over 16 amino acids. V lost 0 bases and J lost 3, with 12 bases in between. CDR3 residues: CASSLALGGANQPQHF. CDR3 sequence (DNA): TGTGCCAGCAGTTTAGCGCTTGGAGGGGCCAATCAGCCCCAGCATTTT.

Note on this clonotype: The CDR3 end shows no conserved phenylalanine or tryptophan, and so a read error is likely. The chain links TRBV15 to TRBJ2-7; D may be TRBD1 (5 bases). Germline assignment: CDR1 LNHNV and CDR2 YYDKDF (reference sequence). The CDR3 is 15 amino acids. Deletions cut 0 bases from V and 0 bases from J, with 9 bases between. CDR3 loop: CATSRDHRISYEQYS. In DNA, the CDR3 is TGTGCCACCAGCAGAGATCACAGGATCTCCTACGAGCAGTACTCC.

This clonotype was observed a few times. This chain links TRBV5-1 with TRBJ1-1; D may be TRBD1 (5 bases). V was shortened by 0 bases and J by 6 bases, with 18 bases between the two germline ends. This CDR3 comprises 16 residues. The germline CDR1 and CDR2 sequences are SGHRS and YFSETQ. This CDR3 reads CASSLGPGSAFAEAFF. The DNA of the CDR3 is TGCGCCAGCAGCTTGGGACCAGGGTCTGCTTTCGCTGAAGCTTTCTTT.

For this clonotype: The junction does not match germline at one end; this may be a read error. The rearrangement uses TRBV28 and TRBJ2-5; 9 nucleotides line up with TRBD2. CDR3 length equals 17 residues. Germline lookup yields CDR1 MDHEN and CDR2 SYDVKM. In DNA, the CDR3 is TGTGCCGGCAGCTCCCGATTAGCGGGAGCCTCGCAAGAGACCCAGTACTTC. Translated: CAGSSRLAGASQETQYF.